These T cell receptor beta chains were read from a single sample in a study of follicular helper T cells after annual influenza vaccination. Generated by immunoSEQ multiplex PCR, the TCRdb table keeps only in-frame clones and is missing some. In the table there are 6,500 to 7,500 clones, 80% of which are singletons. The material was CXCR5- memory CD4+ T cells sorted from blood, obtained 7 days after influenza vaccination. The receptor source for this set is an adult who received the influenza vaccine. The CDR3 runs from the conserved cysteine through the conserved F or W. The D gene is left open where the match is weak. Clone size appears in some rows only: once, few, many, or a class for an expanded clone.

v_gene: TRBV5-1
d_gene: -
j_gene: TRBJ1-2
abundance: -
CDR3aa: CASRFFGGTQNYGYTF
CDR3nt: TGCGCCAGCAGGTTCTTCGGGGGGACCCAAAACTATGGCTACACCTTC

v_gene: TRBV12-5
d_gene: -
j_gene: TRBJ2-5
abundance: -
CDR3aa: CASGLVGAQYF
CDR3nt: TGTGCTAGTGGTTTGGTCGGGGCCCAGTACTTC

v_gene: TRBV27
d_gene: TRBD2
j_gene: TRBJ2-5
abundance: -
CDR3aa: CASSNGLAGAETQYF
CDR3nt: TGTGCCAGCAGTAACGGACTAGCGGGGGCAGAGACCCAGTACTTC

v_gene: TRBV5-8
d_gene: TRBD2
j_gene: TRBJ2-7
abundance: -
CDR3aa: CASRLAGGGYEQYF
CDR3nt: TGTGCCAGCCGCCTAGCGGGGGGTGGCTACGAGCAGTACTTC

v_gene: TRBV7-2
d_gene: -
j_gene: TRBJ1-2
abundance: -
CDR3aa: CASSSKRYGYTF
CDR3nt: TGTGCCAGCAGCTCGAAGAGGTACGGCTACACCTTC

v_gene: TRBV5-1
d_gene: -
j_gene: TRBJ2-7
abundance: few
CDR3aa: CASSLAGISYEQYF
CDR3nt: TGCGCCAGCAGCTTGGCAGGAATATCCTACGAGCAGTACTTC

v_gene: TRBV5-4
d_gene: -
j_gene: TRBJ2-3
abundance: -
CDR3aa: CASSQDWADTQYF
CDR3nt: TGTGCCAGCAGCCAGGACTGGGCAGATACGCAGTATTTT

v_gene: TRBV4-1
d_gene: -
j_gene: TRBJ1-1
abundance: -
CDR3aa: CATRPLGGRSTEAFF
CDR3nt: TGCGCCACCAGACCTTTAGGAGGGAGGAGTACTGAAGCTTTCTTT

v_gene: TRBV19
d_gene: TRBD1
j_gene: TRBJ1-1
abundance: few
CDR3aa: CASRTDRANTEAFF
CDR3nt: TGTGCCAGTAGGACGGACAGGGCGAACACTGAAGCTTTCTTT

v_gene: TRBV7-3
d_gene: TRBD1
j_gene: TRBJ1-1
abundance: -
CDR3aa: CASSPQGAYTEAFF
CDR3nt: TGTGCCAGCAGCCCCCAGGGGGCCTACACTGAAGCTTTCTTT

v_gene: TRBV7-9
d_gene: -
j_gene: TRBJ1-1
abundance: -
CDR3aa: CASSFVAEAFF
CDR3nt: TGTGCCAGCAGCTTCGTCGCTGAAGCTTTCTTT

v_gene: TRBV19
d_gene: -
j_gene: TRBJ1-3
abundance: -
CDR3aa: CASDERGSGNTIYF
CDR3nt: TGTGCCAGTGACGAGAGAGGCTCTGGAAACACCATATATTTT

v_gene: TRBV10-3
d_gene: -
j_gene: TRBJ1-6
abundance: -
CDR3aa: CAITAGDTYNSPLHF
CDR3nt: TGTGCCATCACGGCAGGGGATACCTATAATTCACCCCTCCACTTT

v_gene: TRBV5-6
d_gene: -
j_gene: TRBJ2-4
abundance: -
CDR3aa: CASSPSSLWLAKNIQYF
CDR3nt: TGTGCCAGCAGCCCTTCATCTTTGTGGTTAGCCAAAAACATTCAGTACTTC

v_gene: TRBV27
d_gene: -
j_gene: TRBJ2-6
abundance: few
CDR3aa: CASREVSGANVLTF
CDR3nt: TGTGCCAGCAGGGAGGTGTCGGGGGCCAACGTCCTGACTTTC

v_gene: TRBV29-1
d_gene: -
j_gene: TRBJ1-1
abundance: -
CDR3aa: CSGGQSTEAFF
CDR3nt: TGCAGCGGAGGACAGTCCACTGAAGCTTTCTTT

v_gene: TRBV11-2
d_gene: -
j_gene: TRBJ2-4
abundance: -
CDR3aa: CASSFRDAKNIQYF
CDR3nt: TGTGCCAGCAGCTTCCGGGACGCCAAAAACATTCAGTACTTC

v_gene: TRBV5-8
d_gene: TRBD2
j_gene: TRBJ2-3
abundance: -
CDR3aa: CASRETSGPLYTQYF
CDR3nt: TGTGCCAGCAGGGAGACTAGCGGGCCTCTCTATACGCAGTATTTT

v_gene: TRBV4-3
d_gene: -
j_gene: TRBJ2-5
abundance: few
CDR3aa: CASSQTQKGTQYF
CDR3nt: TGCGCCAGCAGCCAAACCCAAAAGGGGACCCAGTACTTC

v_gene: TRBV9
d_gene: TRBD1
j_gene: TRBJ1-2
abundance: -
CDR3aa: CASSDLRRTGILSF
CDR3nt: TGTGCCAGCAGCGATTTAAGAAGGACAGGGATTTTATCCTTC

v_gene: TRBV7-9
d_gene: -
j_gene: TRBJ1-3
abundance: -
CDR3aa: CASSLRRGISGNTIYF
CDR3nt: TGTGCCAGCAGCTTACGGCGTGGGATCTCTGGAAACACCATATATTTT

v_gene: TRBV7-3
d_gene: -
j_gene: TRBJ1-1
abundance: -
CDR3aa: CASSVDTLEAFF
CDR3nt: TGTGCCAGCAGCGTCGACACCCTGGAAGCTTTCTTT

v_gene: TRBV6-4
d_gene: TRBD1
j_gene: TRBJ1-6
abundance: -
CDR3aa: CASRGGTGTDSPLHF
CDR3nt: TGTGCCAGCAGGGGGGGGACAGGGACTGATTCACCCCTCCACTTT

v_gene: TRBV7-2
d_gene: -
j_gene: TRBJ2-7
abundance: -
CDR3aa: CASSRGTVSYEQYF
CDR3nt: TGTGCCAGCAGCCGCGGGACAGTCTCCTACGAGCAGTACTTC

v_gene: TRBV7-3
d_gene: -
j_gene: TRBJ2-2
abundance: once
CDR3aa: CASRAGQSLAGELFF
CDR3nt: TGTGCCAGCAGGGCTGGACAGAGCCTAGCCGGGGAGCTGTTTTTT

v_gene: TRBV6-1
d_gene: -
j_gene: TRBJ2-5
abundance: -
CDR3aa: CASSSNRVRQTQYF
CDR3nt: TGTGCCAGCAGTTCGAACAGGGTCAGGCAGACCCAGTACTTC

v_gene: TRBV6-5
d_gene: -
j_gene: TRBJ2-1
abundance: -
CDR3aa: CASRLPPEGEQFF
CDR3nt: TGTGCCAGCAGATTACCGCCGGAAGGCGAGCAGTTCTTC

v_gene: TRBV29-1
d_gene: TRBD1
j_gene: TRBJ1-2
abundance: -
CDR3aa: CSVSLGQGAGGYTF
CDR3nt: TGCAGCGTTAGCCTTGGACAGGGGGCTGGTGGCTACACCTTC

v_gene: TRBV4-3
d_gene: -
j_gene: TRBJ2-3
abundance: -
CDR3aa: CASSQLWTSTDTQYF
CDR3nt: TGCGCCAGCAGCCAACTCTGGACAAGCACAGATACGCAGTATTTT

v_gene: TRBV27
d_gene: TRBD2
j_gene: TRBJ2-5
abundance: -
CDR3aa: CASNRRGGIETQYF
CDR3nt: TGTGCCAGCAATAGACGGGGGGGCATTGAGACCCAGTACTTC

v_gene: TRBV5-1
d_gene: TRBD1
j_gene: TRBJ1-1
abundance: -
CDR3aa: CASSWGRTGLNTEAFF
CDR3nt: TGCGCCAGCAGCTGGGGCCGGACAGGATTGAACACTGAAGCTTTCTTT

v_gene: TRBV14
d_gene: -
j_gene: TRBJ2-3
abundance: -
CDR3aa: CASSQDLGTGIRTQYF
CDR3nt: TGTGCCAGCAGCCAAGATCTTGGGACTGGGATCCGGACGCAGTATTTT

v_gene: TRBV4-1
d_gene: TRBD1
j_gene: TRBJ1-6
abundance: -
CDR3aa: CASSQERQGGSYNSPLHF
CDR3nt: TGCGCCAGCAGCCAAGAAAGACAGGGTGGATCCTATAATTCACCCCTCCACTTT

v_gene: TRBV5-4
d_gene: -
j_gene: TRBJ1-2
abundance: once
CDR3aa: CASSPTLDRSHGYTF
CDR3nt: TGTGCCAGCAGCCCGACCCTTGACAGGTCCCATGGCTACACCTTC

v_gene: TRBV2
d_gene: TRBD1
j_gene: TRBJ1-2
abundance: -
CDR3aa: CASSDNRLRGSGYTF
CDR3nt: TGTGCCAGCAGTGATAATCGTCTCAGGGGGAGTGGCTACACCTTC

v_gene: TRBV19
d_gene: -
j_gene: TRBJ1-6
abundance: few
CDR3aa: CASRTGYSSPLHF
CDR3nt: TGTGCCAGTCGTACAGGGTATAGTTCACCCCTCCACTTT

v_gene: TRBV12-5
d_gene: TRBD1
j_gene: TRBJ1-4
abundance: few
CDR3aa: CASGFPSGTGGIRVRF
CDR3nt: TGTGCTAGTGGTTTCCCCTCTGGGACAGGGGGCATAAGAGTCCGCTTT

v_gene: TRBV13
d_gene: -
j_gene: TRBJ1-1
abundance: -
CDR3aa: CASSRGTNTEAFF
CDR3nt: TGTGCCAGCAGCAGGGGGACGAACACTGAAGCTTTCTTT

v_gene: TRBV5-6
d_gene: -
j_gene: TRBJ2-3
abundance: -
CDR3aa: CASSLVARYGTDTQYF
CDR3nt: TGTGCCAGCAGCTTGGTTGCTAGGTACGGCACAGATACGCAGTATTTT

v_gene: TRBV28
d_gene: -
j_gene: TRBJ2-7
abundance: -
CDR3aa: CASSSRWTPNTYEQYF
CDR3nt: TGTGCCAGCAGTTCGAGATGGACACCGAACACCTACGAGCAGTACTTC

v_gene: TRBV7-2
d_gene: -
j_gene: TRBJ2-4
abundance: -
CDR3aa: CASSLVRLAKNIQYF
CDR3nt: TGTGCCAGCAGCTTAGTTCGGTTGGCCAAAAACATTCAGTACTTC

v_gene: TRBV5-1
d_gene: TRBD1
j_gene: TRBJ2-1
abundance: -
CDR3aa: CASSFWDRDDNEQFF
CDR3nt: TGCGCCAGCAGCTTTTGGGACAGGGACGACAATGAGCAGTTCTTC

v_gene: TRBV19
d_gene: -
j_gene: TRBJ2-3
abundance: -
CDR3aa: CASSRSGGRTDTQYF
CDR3nt: TGTGCCAGTAGTAGGTCGGGCGGAAGAACAGATACGCAGTATTTT

v_gene: TRBV9
d_gene: -
j_gene: TRBJ2-2
abundance: -
CDR3aa: CASSPHPGADTGELFF
CDR3nt: TGTGCCAGCAGCCCCCATCCGGGGGCCGACACCGGGGAGCTGTTTTTT